This entry lists 15 T cell receptor beta chains sequenced from one sample in a study of T-cell reconstitution after alpha-beta-depleted transplantation in children. A library of TCRbeta sequences, prepared with unique molecular identifiers, was generated. A single record per CDR3 protein comes from TCRdb applying MiXCR to the PCR reads. The sample lists some 530,000 distinct CDR3 sequences; around 13% were seen once. The material sequenced was PBMCs from the stem cell graft donor, taken from the stem cell graft. These receptors came from a human donor who donated a stem cell graft to a child with combined immunodeficiency.

This clonotype was detected ten times or more. This chain joins TRBV28 and TRBJ2-7, with 9 positions matching TRBD1. Germline CDR1 reads MDHEN; CDR2 reads SYDVKM. The V and J ends lost 6 bases and 6 bases, in that order; junction bases with no gene match: 15. The CDR3 extends over 16 amino acids. This CDR3 is CASSKYPGTGYPEQYF. CDR3 bases: TGTGCCAGCAGCAAATACCCCGGGACAGGGTATCCCGAGCAGTACTTC. Together with reference TRBV28 and TRBJ2-7, the CDR3 gives the full variable domain: DVKVTQSSRYLVKRTGEKVFLECVQDMDHENMFWYRQDPGLGLRLIYFSYDVKMKEKGDIPEGYSVSREKKERFSLILESASTNQTSMYLCASSKYPGTGYPEQYFGPGTRLTVT.

This chain links TRBV24-1 with TRBJ1-2; TRBD1 is a possible D gene (5 bases). Trimming shortened V by 7 bases and J by 7 bases, and 18 bases separated the two germline ends. Per germline, CDR1 KGHDR and CDR2 SFDVKD. The CDR3 loop spans 14 amino acids. The CDR3 region is CATSQRGGSTGYTF. CDR3 sequence (DNA): TGTGCCACCAGCCAACGGGGGGGATCTACTGGCTACACCTTC.

This clonotype was counted only a few times. The gene calls are TRBV6-1 and TRBJ2-1, with TRBD1 identical over 9 bases. Trimming took 7 bases from V and 8 from J; bases not matched to a gene: 15. The CDR3 is 16 amino acids. Germline V gene lookup returns CDR1 MNHNS and CDR2 SASEGT. In nucleotides, the CDR3 is TGTGCCAGCACCTACGGGGGGACAGGGCTTTTCGATGAGCAGTTCTTC. This encodes CASTYGGTGLFDEQFF.

The V and J genes are TRBV21-1 and TRBJ1-2. TRBV21-1 is noted as a pseudogene. This CDR3 comprises 17 residues. The CDR3 reads CASRNRRPAGANYGYTF. The CDR3 DNA is TGTGCCAGCAGGAACAGAAGGCCTGCAGGAGCTAACTATGGCTACACCTTC.

CDR3: CASSMTGDQPQHF. CDR3 sequence (DNA): TGTGCCAGCAGTATGACAGGGGATCAGCCCCAGCATTTT. The rearrangement links TRBV6-2 or TRBV6-3 to TRBJ1-5; 8 bases line up with TRBD1. With 5 bases clipped from V and 5 bases from J, the junction kept 2 bases outside the gene matches. Germline V lookup: CDR1 MNHEY, CDR2 SVGEGT. The CDR3 consists of 13 residues.

This clonotype came up many times. V and J are TRBV9 and TRBJ2-2, with D perhaps matching TRBD2 (5 bases). CDR3 length equals 16 residues. Germline assignment: CDR1 SGDLS and CDR2 YYNGEE. The V end was cut by 0 bases, the J end by 2 bases, with 11 bases between. CDR3 loop: CASSVVTGKNTGELFF. CDR3 coding DNA: TGTGCCAGCAGCGTAGTGACCGGGAAAAACACCGGGGAGCTGTTTTTT.

The V call is TRBV27, the J call TRBJ2-5; D is uncertain. CDR1 and CDR2 (germline): MNHEY, SMNVEV (reference sequence). V lost 0 bases, J lost 5 bases, and 10 bases lay in between. This CDR3 contains 14 residues. The CDR3 DNA follows: TGTGCCAGCAGTTTATCAGGGTTCGGGGAGACCCAGTACTTC. This codes for CASSLSGFGETQYF.

This clonotype appeared a few times. The CDR3 spells CASSQMGQGVQEQYF. Written as DNA, the CDR3 is TGCGCCAGCAGCCAAATGGGCCAGGGGGTACAGGAGCAGTACTTC. The V and J genes are TRBV4-3 and TRBJ2-7; the match to TRBD1 covers 7 bases. The CDR3 covers 15 residues. V was pared by 2 bases and J by 7 bases, with 11 bases of the junction left unmatched. Germline-derived CDR1 and CDR2 are LGHNA and YSLEER.

The table lists this clonotype with many counts. In nucleotides, the CDR3 is TGTGCCACCTCCGCTGGAAACACCATATATTTT. Amino acids: CATSAGNTIYF. The V and J genes are TRBV5-6 and TRBJ1-3; D is ambiguous. The CDR3 has 11 residues. Trimming took off 9 bases at V and 2 bases at J, with 6 bases between the two ends. Germline V gene lookup returns CDR1 SGHDT and CDR2 YYEEEE.

This clonotype showed up just a few times. The genes are TRBV10-3 and TRBJ2-7, with TRBD2 matching 7 bases. CDR1 and CDR2 (germline): ENHRY, SYGVKD. The CDR3 is 14 amino acids. After removal of 11 bases from V and 0 bases from J, the junction contained 10 bases not matched to a gene. CDR3 region: CAVLAGDLSYEQYF. CDR3 coding DNA: TGTGCCGTCTTAGCGGGCGACCTCTCCTACGAGCAGTACTTC.

The gene calls are TRBV27 and TRBJ1-5, with TRBD1 matching 7 bases. The CDR3 contains 14 residues. Trimming removed 4 bases from V and 5 bases from J; junction bases left unmatched: 5. Germline-derived CDR1 and CDR2 are MNHEY and SMNVEV (reference sequence). This chain's CDR3 is CASSSDRYDQPQHF. For the CDR3, the DNA is TGTGCCAGCAGTTCGGACAGGTACGATCAGCCCCAGCATTTT.

J is TRBJ1-6 and V is TRBV7-2; 7 bases fit TRBD1. V shed 6 bases, J shed 7 bases, and the junction held 6 bases outside the gene matches. The CDR3 is 14 amino acids. CDR1 and CDR2 from the germline V gene are SGHTA and FQGNSA. The chain's CDR3 is CASSDRVENSPLHF. In DNA form, the CDR3 reads TGTGCCAGCAGTGACAGGGTCGAGAATTCACCCCTCCACTTT.

Many counts were recorded for this clonotype. The rearrangement links TRBV10-3 to TRBJ2-1; D call uncertain. Germline CDR1 and CDR2: ENHRY and SYGVKD. The V gene lost 3 bases and the J gene lost 8 bases, with 5 bases spanning the gap. CDR3 length: 11 residues. The CDR3 DNA is TGTGCCATCAGTGACTCGGATGAGCAGTTCTTC. Translation: CAISDSDEQFF.

The chain recombines TRBV4-3 with TRBJ2-1, with 9 bases that match TRBD2. The CDR3 runs 14 residues. Germline lookup yields CDR1 LGHNA and CDR2 YSLEER. The V and J ends lost 4 bases and 8 bases, in that order; junction bases with no gene match: 6. CDR3 coding DNA: TGCGCCAGCAGCCCCCCGGGACTAGCTCATGAGCAGTTCTTC. This sequence encodes CASSPPGLAHEQFF.

This clonotype was seen many times. One end of the junction varies from germline; a read error may be responsible. The chain joins TRBV28 to TRBJ2-7; the D is unclear. Germline V lookup: CDR1 MDHEN, CDR2 SYDVKM. The CDR3 spans 14 residues. CDR3 loop: CASSLRTVWMFMDF. The CDR3 DNA reads as TGTGCCAGCAGTTTGAGGACGGTCTGGATGTTCATGGACTTC.